Included here is one TCR beta chain sequence, with context. V lost 0 bases and J 2 bases, leaving 5 bases between the germline ends. CDR1 is SGHNT, CDR2 YYREEE, per germline (reference sequence). This CDR3 comprises 13 residues. This sample was taken from a study of blood T cell repertoires in COVID-19. Profiling relied on immunoSEQ multiplex PCR, and the TCRdb table lists in-frame clones only, not all of them. The data show about 190,000 clones, approximately 91% seen once. Source material: peripheral blood. This TCR came from a man aged 30 to 39 with acute or convalescent COVID-19. The rearrangement uses TRBV5-4 and TRBJ1-2, with D unresolved. This CDR3 is CASSLGQNYGYTF. Written as DNA, the CDR3 is TGTGCCAGCAGCTTGGGTCAGAACTATGGCTACACCTTC.